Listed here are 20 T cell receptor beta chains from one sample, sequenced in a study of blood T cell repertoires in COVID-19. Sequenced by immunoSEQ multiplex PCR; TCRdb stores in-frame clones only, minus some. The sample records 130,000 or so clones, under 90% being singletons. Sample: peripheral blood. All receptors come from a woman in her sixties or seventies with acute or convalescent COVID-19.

The CDR3 region is CASSWGQGDATNEKLFF. For the CDR3, the DNA is TGTGCCAGCAGCTGGGGACAGGGAGACGCAACTAATGAAAAACTGTTTTTT. This chain uses TRBV5-6 with TRBJ1-4; 9 nucleotides line up with TRBD1. V shed 3 bases, J shed 0 bases, and the junction held 6 bases outside the gene matches. There are 17 residues in the CDR3. CDR1 is SGHDT and CDR2 is YYEEEE in the germline V gene.

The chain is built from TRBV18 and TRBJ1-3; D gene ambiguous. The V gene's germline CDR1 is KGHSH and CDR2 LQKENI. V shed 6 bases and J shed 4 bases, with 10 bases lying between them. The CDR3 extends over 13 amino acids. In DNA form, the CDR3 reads TGTGCCAGCTCCACAAATTCAGGAAACACCATATATTTT. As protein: CASSTNSGNTIYF.

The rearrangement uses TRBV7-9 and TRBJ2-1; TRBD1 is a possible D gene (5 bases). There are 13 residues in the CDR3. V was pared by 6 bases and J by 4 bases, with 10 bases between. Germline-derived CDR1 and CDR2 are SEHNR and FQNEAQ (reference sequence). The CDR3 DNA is TGTGCCAGCAGTGCCACAGGTTACAATGAGCAGTTCTTC. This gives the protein CASSATGYNEQFF. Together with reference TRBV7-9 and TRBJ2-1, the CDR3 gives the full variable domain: DTGVSQNPRHKITKRGQNVTFRCDPISEHNRLYWYRQTLGQGPEFLTYFQNEAQLEKSRLLSDRFSAERPKGSFSTLEIQRTEQGDSAMYLCASSATGYNEQFFGPGTRLTVL.

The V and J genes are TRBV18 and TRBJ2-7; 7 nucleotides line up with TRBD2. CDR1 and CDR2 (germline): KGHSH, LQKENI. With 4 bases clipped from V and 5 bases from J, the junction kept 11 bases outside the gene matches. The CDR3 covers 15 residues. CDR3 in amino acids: CASSLWGAGSNEQYF. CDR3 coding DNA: TGTGCCAGCTCACTATGGGGAGCGGGGTCGAACGAGCAGTACTTC.

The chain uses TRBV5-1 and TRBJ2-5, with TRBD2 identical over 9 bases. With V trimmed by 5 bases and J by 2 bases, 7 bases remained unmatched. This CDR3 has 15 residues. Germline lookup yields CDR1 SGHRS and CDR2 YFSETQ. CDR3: CASRERTSAQETQYF. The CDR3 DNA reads TGCGCCAGCAGAGAGAGGACTAGCGCACAAGAGACCCAGTACTTC.

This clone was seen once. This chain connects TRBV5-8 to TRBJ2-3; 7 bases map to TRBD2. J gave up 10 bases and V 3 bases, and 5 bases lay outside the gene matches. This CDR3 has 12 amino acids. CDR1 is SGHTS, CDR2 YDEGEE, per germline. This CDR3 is CASSWSGVAQYF. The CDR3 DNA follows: TGTGCCAGCAGCTGGAGCGGGGTCGCGCAGTATTTT.

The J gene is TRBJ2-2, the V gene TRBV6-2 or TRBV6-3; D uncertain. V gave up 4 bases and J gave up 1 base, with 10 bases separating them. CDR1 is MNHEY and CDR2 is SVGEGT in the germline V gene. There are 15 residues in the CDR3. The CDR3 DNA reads TGTGCCAGCAGTTCCCCGGAGCGGAACACCGGGGAGCTGTTTTTT. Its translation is CASSSPERNTGELFF.

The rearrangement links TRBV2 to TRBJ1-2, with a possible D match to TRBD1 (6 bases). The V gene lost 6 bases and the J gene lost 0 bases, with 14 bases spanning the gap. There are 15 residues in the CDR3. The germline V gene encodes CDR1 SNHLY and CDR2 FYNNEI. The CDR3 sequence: CASSARDTSNYGYTF. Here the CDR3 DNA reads TGTGCCAGCAGCGCCCGGGACACCTCTAACTATGGCTACACCTTC.

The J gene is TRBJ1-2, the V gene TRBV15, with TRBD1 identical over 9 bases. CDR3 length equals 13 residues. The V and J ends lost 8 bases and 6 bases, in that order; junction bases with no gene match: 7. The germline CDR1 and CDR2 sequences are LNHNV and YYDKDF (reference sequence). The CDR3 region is CATGLQGAHGYTF. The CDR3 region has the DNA TGTGCCACCGGGCTACAGGGGGCTCATGGCTACACCTTC.

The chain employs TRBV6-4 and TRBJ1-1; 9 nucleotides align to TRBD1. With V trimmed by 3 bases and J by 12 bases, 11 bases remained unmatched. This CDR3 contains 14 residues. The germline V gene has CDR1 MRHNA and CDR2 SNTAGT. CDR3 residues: CASSEGVGDRVTFF. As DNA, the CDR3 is TGTGCCAGCAGTGAGGGGGTAGGGGACAGGGTAACTTTCTTT.

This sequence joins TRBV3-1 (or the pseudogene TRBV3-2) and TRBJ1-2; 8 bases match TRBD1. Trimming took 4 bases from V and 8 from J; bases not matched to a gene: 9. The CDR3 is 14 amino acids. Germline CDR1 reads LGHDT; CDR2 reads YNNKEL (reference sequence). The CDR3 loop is CASSPGTGFRGYTF. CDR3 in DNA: TGTGCCAGCAGCCCCGGGACAGGATTCAGGGGCTACACCTTC.

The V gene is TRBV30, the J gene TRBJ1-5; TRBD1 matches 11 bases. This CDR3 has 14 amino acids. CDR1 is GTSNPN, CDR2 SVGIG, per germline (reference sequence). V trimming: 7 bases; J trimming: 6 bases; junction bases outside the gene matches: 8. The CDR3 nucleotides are TGTGCCTACCGCCCGGGACAGGGGGTTCAGCCCCAGCATTTT. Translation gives CAYRPGQGVQPQHF.

The CDR3 reads CASRTDNTGELFF. The CDR3 DNA follows: TGTGCCAGCAGGACTGACAACACCGGGGAGCTGTTTTTT. This chain joins TRBV25-1 and TRBJ2-2; D is unresolved. CDR3 size: 13 residues. From germline, CDR1 is MGHDK and CDR2 SYGVNS. V lost 6 bases to trimming and J lost 2 bases, with 7 bases between them.

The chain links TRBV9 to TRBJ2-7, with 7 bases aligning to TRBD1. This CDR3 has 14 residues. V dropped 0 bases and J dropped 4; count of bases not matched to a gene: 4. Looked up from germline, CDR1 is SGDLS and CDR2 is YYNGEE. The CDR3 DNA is TGTGCCAGCAGCGTAGGGGGACAGCCATACGAGCAGTACTTC. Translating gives CASSVGGQPYEQYF.

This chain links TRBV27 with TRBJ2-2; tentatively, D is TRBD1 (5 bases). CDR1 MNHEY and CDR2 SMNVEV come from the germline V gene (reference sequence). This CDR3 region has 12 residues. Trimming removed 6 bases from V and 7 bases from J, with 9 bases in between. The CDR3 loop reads CASSLGVGELFF. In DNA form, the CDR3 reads TGTGCCAGCAGCCTAGGGGTCGGGGAGCTGTTTTTT.

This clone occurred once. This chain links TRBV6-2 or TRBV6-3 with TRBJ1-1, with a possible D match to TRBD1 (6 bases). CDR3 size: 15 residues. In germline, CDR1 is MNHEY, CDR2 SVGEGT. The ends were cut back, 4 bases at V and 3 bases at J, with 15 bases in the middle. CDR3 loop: CASSFSSHRDTEAFF. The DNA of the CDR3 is TGTGCCAGCAGTTTCTCCTCCCACAGGGACACTGAAGCTTTCTTT.

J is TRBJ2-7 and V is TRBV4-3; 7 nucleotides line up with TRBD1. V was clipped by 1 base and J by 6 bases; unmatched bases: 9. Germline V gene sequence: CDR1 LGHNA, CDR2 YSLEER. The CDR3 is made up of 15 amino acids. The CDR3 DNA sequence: TGCGCCAGCAGCCAAGCCACCCTTGGGACAGCCGAGCAGTACTTC. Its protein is CASSQATLGTAEQYF.

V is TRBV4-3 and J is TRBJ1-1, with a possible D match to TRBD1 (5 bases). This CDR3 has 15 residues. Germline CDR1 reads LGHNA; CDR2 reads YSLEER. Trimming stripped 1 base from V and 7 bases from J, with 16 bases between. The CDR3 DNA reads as TGCGCCAGCAGCCAAGGGGTAGTTAGGGGCGATGAAGCTTTCTTT. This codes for CASSQGVVRGDEAFF.

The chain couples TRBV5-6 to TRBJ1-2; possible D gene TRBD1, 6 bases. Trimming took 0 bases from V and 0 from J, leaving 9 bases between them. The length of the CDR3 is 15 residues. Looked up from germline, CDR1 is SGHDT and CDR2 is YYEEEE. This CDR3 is CASSLEQGANYGYTF. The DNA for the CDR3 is TGTGCCAGCAGCTTGGAACAGGGTGCTAACTATGGCTACACCTTC.

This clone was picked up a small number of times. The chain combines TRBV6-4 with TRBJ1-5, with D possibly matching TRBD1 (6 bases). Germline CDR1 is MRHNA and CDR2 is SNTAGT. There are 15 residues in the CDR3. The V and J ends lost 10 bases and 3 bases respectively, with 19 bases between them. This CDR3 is CATTSIRQDNQPQHF. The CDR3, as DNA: TGTGCCACCACTTCAATACGACAGGACAATCAGCCCCAGCATTTT.